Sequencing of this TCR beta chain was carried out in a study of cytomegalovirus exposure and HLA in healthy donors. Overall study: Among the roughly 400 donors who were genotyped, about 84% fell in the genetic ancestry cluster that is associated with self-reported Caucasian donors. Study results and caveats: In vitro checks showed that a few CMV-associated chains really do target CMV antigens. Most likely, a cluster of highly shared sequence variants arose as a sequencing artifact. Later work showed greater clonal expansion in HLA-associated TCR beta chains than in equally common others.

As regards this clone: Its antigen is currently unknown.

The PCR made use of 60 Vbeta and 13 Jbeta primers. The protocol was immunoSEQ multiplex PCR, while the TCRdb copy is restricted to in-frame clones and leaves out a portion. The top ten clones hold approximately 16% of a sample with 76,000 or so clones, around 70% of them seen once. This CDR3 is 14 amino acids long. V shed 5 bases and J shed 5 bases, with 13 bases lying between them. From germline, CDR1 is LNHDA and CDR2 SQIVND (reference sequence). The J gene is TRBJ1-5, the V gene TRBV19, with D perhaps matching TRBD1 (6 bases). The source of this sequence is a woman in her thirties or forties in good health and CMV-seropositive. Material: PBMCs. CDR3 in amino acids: CASSPRGSYQPQHF. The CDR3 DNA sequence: TGTGCCAGTAGTCCCAGGGGCTCATATCAGCCCCAGCATTTT.